These T cell receptor beta chains were read from a single sample in a study of cytomegalovirus exposure and HLA in healthy donors. The data were produced by immunoSEQ multiplex PCR, yet TCRdb's version contains in-frame clones alone and is incomplete. Its clone listing holds approximately 110,000 clones. Sequences were obtained from PBMCs. These receptor sequences come from a man aged 35 to 55 in good health and CMV-seronegative. Each CDR3 is given with its conserved first and last residue. Each record gives: V gene, D gene, J gene, CDR3 protein, CDR3 DNA. A D gene is named only where the DNA matches it firmly.

TRBV11-3	-	TRBJ1-2	CASSLDTRGYTF	TGTGCCAGCAGCTTGGACACTCGAGGCTACACCTTC
TRBV27	-	TRBJ2-3	CASSLPTGGTQYF	TGTGCCAGCAGTCTGCCGACAGGCGGTACGCAGTATTTT
TRBV7-6	TRBD1	TRBJ2-7	CASSLVGRGSYEQYF	TGTGCCAGCAGCTTAGTTGGCAGGGGGTCCTACGAGCAGTACTTC
TRBV5-6	-	TRBJ2-7	CASSLFRTGTTRAAYEQYF	TGTGCCAGCAGCTTGTTTCGGACAGGGACTACTCGTGCCGCCTACGAGCAGTACTTC
TRBV7-9	-	TRBJ1-2	CASSLDPTANYGYTF	TGTGCCAGCAGCTTAGACCCCACTGCTAACTATGGCTACACCTTC
TRBV18	TRBD1	TRBJ2-3	CASSQPPGQVNF	TGTGCCAGCTCACAGCCGCCGGGACAGGTGAATTTT
TRBV11-3	-	TRBJ1-6	CASSDQGGGNSPLHF	TGTGCCAGCAGCGATCAGGGAGGGGGAAATTCACCCCTCCACTTT
TRBV19	-	TRBJ1-2	CASSPPASRGYGYTF	TGTGCCAGTAGTCCGCCGGCCAGTAGGGGCTATGGCTACACCTTC
TRBV27	TRBD2	TRBJ2-3	CASSRLAGLLTDTQYF	TGTGCCAGCAGTAGACTAGCGGGTCTACTCACAGATACGCAGTATTTT
TRBV7-6	TRBD2	TRBJ2-1	CASSLALLAGYNEQFF	TGTGCCAGCAGCTTAGCGTTACTAGCGGGTTACAATGAGCAGTTCTTC
TRBV15	TRBD1	TRBJ1-5	CATSSGTGSDQPQHF	TGTGCCACCAGCAGTGGGACAGGGTCCGATCAGCCCCAGCATTTT
TRBV2	TRBD2	TRBJ2-7	CASAVVGLAGESAYEQYF	TGTGCCAGCGCTGTAGTTGGACTAGCGGGAGAATCGGCCTACGAGCAGTACTTC
TRBV2	TRBD1	TRBJ2-7	CASRTGGGHEQYF	TGTGCCAGCAGGACAGGGGGCGGGCACGAGCAGTACTTC
TRBV5-1	-	TRBJ2-2	CASSTEYRPGTGELFF	TGCGCCAGCAGCACCGAATACCGACCGGGAACCGGGGAGCTGTTTTTT
TRBV5-4	TRBD2	TRBJ2-1	CASSRGLAGGYNEQFF	TGTGCCAGCAGCCGTGGACTAGCGGGTGGATACAATGAGCAGTTCTTC
TRBV28	-	TRBJ1-1	CATRPTDTEAFF	TGTGCCACCCGCCCCACGGACACTGAAGCTTTCTTT
TRBV28	-	TRBJ1-2	CASTRGGGGANYGYTF	TGTGCCAGCACTCGTGGGGGGGGTGGGGCCAACTATGGCTACACCTTC
TRBV6-5	TRBD2	TRBJ2-7	CASSYGVGLAEQYF	TGTGCCAGCAGTTACGGGGTAGGACTAGCGGAGCAGTACTTC
TRBV28	TRBD1	TRBJ1-3	CASSTPGQNSGNTIYF	TGTGCCAGCAGCACTCCGGGACAGAACTCTGGAAACACCATATATTTT
TRBV7-9	TRBD2	TRBJ2-5	CASSLLAEETQYF	TGTGCCAGCAGCTTACTAGCGGAAGAGACCCAGTACTTC
TRBV7-9	-	TRBJ2-3	CASSSPLGASTDTQYF	TGTGCCAGCAGCTCCCCACTCGGAGCTAGCACAGATACGCAGTATTTT
TRBV28	-	TRBJ1-2	CASSPNSQGYGYTF	TGTGCCAGCAGCCCCAATAGTCAGGGCTATGGCTACACCTTC
TRBV11-3	TRBD2	TRBJ2-5	CASSLRGREGHETQYF	TGTGCCAGCAGCCTCCGGGGGCGGGAGGGCCACGAGACCCAGTACTTC
TRBV5-6	-	TRBJ2-7	CASSPGGSVVYEQYF	TGTGCCAGCAGCCCCGGAGGCTCTGTAGTCTACGAGCAGTACTTC
TRBV10-2	TRBD2	TRBJ2-7	CASRSSGAREQYF	TGCGCCAGCAGGTCTAGCGGGGCTAGGGAGCAGTACTTC
TRBV19	-	TRBJ2-1	CASSIFRNEQFF	TGTGCCAGTAGTATTTTCCGCAATGAGCAGTTCTTC
TRBV6-1	-	TRBJ1-1	CASSEAALEAFF	TGTGCCAGCAGTGAAGCGGCCCTTGAAGCTTTCTTT
TRBV30	-	TRBJ1-2	CAWSVSDKGYTF	TGTGCCTGGAGTGTAAGCGATAAGGGCTACACCTTC
TRBV7-2	TRBD2	TRBJ2-7	CASSPLAGGGYEQYF	TGTGCCAGCAGCCCCCTGGCGGGAGGCGGCTACGAGCAGTACTTC
TRBV5-4	-	TRBJ2-7	CASSLKGVGGYEQYF	TGTGCCAGCAGCTTAAAGGGAGTAGGGGGCTACGAGCAGTACTTC
TRBV4-3	TRBD2	TRBJ2-1	CASSQDRTSGRHNEQFF	TGCGCCAGCAGCCAAGATAGAACTAGCGGGAGGCACAATGAGCAGTTCTTC
TRBV6-6	TRBD2	TRBJ2-3	CASTILAGGPMYF	TGTGCCAGTACCATATTAGCGGGAGGGCCAATGTATTTT
TRBV10-3	TRBD1	TRBJ2-7	CAISESGTGYYEQYF	TGTGCCATCAGTGAGTCCGGGACAGGGTACTACGAGCAGTACTTC
TRBV27	-	TRBJ2-5	CASSLYRGVGETQYF	TGTGCCAGCAGTTTATACCGGGGTGTGGGAGAGACCCAGTACTTC
TRBV11-3	TRBD1	TRBJ2-2	CASSPRPGTGNTGELFF	TGTGCCAGCAGCCCACGACCCGGGACAGGGAACACCGGGGAGCTGTTTTTT
TRBV5-6	TRBD1	TRBJ1-5	CASSGRTGGSNQPQHF	TGCGCCAGCAGCGGGCGGACAGGGGGGAGCAATCAGCCCCAGCATTTT
TRBV9	TRBD1	TRBJ1-1	CASSLRDRGEAFF	TGTGCCAGCAGCTTACGGGACAGGGGTGAAGCTTTCTTT
TRBV9	TRBD1	TRBJ2-3	CASSRSGTVSTDTQYF	TGTGCCAGCAGTAGGAGTGGGACAGTTAGCACAGATACGCAGTATTTT
TRBV11-3	-	TRBJ2-3	CASSLYSDTQYF	TGTGCCAGCAGCTTATACTCAGATACGCAGTATTTT
TRBV7-9	TRBD1	TRBJ1-4	CASSSTAGQDYEKLFF	TGTGCCAGCAGCTCCACCGCAGGACAGGACTATGAAAAACTGTTTTTT
TRBV7-9	TRBD1	TRBJ2-2	CASRSTGARELFF	TGTGCCAGCAGATCGACAGGGGCCCGGGAGCTGTTTTTT
TRBV10-3	-	TRBJ1-1	CAIRKPGDNTEAFF	TGTGCCATCAGGAAACCAGGGGATAACACTGAAGCTTTCTTT
TRBV5-6	-	TRBJ2-7	CASSLEQGAGYEQYF	TGTGCCAGCAGCTTGGAACAGGGCGCCGGCTACGAGCAGTACTTC
TRBV6-5	-	TRBJ2-5	CASRRGLLGETQYF	TGTGCCAGCAGAAGAGGGCTCCTGGGAGAGACCCAGTACTTC
TRBV28	-	TRBJ1-5	CASSLIREDSPQHF	TGTGCCAGCAGTTTAATAAGGGAGGATTCGCCCCAGCATTTT
TRBV11-3	-	TRBJ2-5	CASSLDWLAPYQETQYF	TGTGCCAGCAGCTTAGACTGGTTAGCGCCGTACCAAGAGACCCAGTACTTC
TRBV7-2	TRBD2	TRBJ2-5	CASSRSWRERTQYF	TGTGCCAGCAGCCGTTCCTGGCGGGAGAGGACCCAGTACTTC
TRBV6-1	TRBD1	TRBJ1-5	CASSGGQGANQPQHF	TGTGCCAGCAGTGGTGGACAGGGGGCTAATCAGCCCCAGCATTTT
TRBV7-3	-	TRBJ1-1	CASSSDRLTEAFF	TGTGCCAGCAGCTCGGACAGATTAACTGAAGCTTTCTTT
TRBV6-5	TRBD1	TRBJ1-2	CASRGGDRVYGYTF	TGTGCCAGCAGGGGGGGAGACAGGGTCTATGGCTACACCTTC
TRBV19	-	TRBJ2-5	CASSIGPTGGRGKTQYF	TGTGCCAGTAGTATCGGGCCCACTGGGGGCAGAGGGAAGACCCAGTACTTC
TRBV11-2	TRBD2	TRBJ2-3	CASSPWTSGTDTQYF	TGTGCCAGCAGCCCTTGGACTAGCGGCACAGATACGCAGTATTTT
TRBV7-3	-	TRBJ1-2	CASSSPGGYGYTF	TGTGCCAGCAGCTCTCCGGGGGGGTACGGCTACACCTTC
TRBV5-4	TRBD1	TRBJ1-1	CASSLNGQGLGAFF	TGTGCCAGCAGCCTAAATGGACAGGGTCTGGGAGCTTTCTTT
TRBV27	TRBD2	TRBJ2-1	CASSLGTSGRNEQFF	TGTGCCAGCAGTTTAGGGACTAGCGGGAGGAATGAGCAGTTCTTC